This TCR beta chain came from a study of read filtering for tumor transcriptome and immune sequencing. Across the whole study: The cohort had roughly 17 men and roughly 13 women aged about 47 to 90, mean about 68 years. Revised staging placed roughly 8 patients in R-ISS I, over 15 in II, more than 5 in III.

The CDR3 is made up of 15 amino acids. Trimming removed 3 bases at V and 7 bases at J, with 16 bases between. This clonotype was seen ten or more times. Its antigen is undetermined. This library used roughly 400 ng RNA and molecular barcoded adaptors spanning alpha/delta and beta/gamma chains. Using its own MiXCR run on the reads, TCRdb lists one record per CDR3 protein. The repertoire holds roughly 90,000 distinct CDR3 sequences, with 9% to 15% as singletons. Overall study results and limits: This fraction held mixed bone marrow immune cells after CD138-negative sorting.

The sequence was collected from a donor over 35 with multiple myeloma. J is TRBJ2-1 and V is TRBV12-3 or TRBV12-4; either TRBD1 or TRBD2 may supply D (5 bases each). The sequencing sample was made of a population of CD138-negative cells sorted from bone marrow. CDR3 nucleotides: TGTGCCAGCAGTTTGCGAGGGGCAGGTTTGAATGAGCAGTTCTTC. Encoded protein: CASSLRGAGLNEQFF.